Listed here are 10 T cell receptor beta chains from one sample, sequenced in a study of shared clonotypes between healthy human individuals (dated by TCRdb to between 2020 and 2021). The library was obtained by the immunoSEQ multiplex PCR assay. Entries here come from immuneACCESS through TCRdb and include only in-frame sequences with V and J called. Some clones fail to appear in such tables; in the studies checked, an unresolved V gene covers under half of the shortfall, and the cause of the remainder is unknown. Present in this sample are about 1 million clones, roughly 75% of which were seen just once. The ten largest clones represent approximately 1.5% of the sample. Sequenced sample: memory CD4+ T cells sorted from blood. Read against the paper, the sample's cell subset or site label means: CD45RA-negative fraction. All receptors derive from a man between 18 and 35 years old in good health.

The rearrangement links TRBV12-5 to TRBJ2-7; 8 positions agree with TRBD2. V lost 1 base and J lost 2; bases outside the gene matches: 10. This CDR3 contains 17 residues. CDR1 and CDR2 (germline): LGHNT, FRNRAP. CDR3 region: CASGLGTGTRLPYEQYF. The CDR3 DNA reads TGTGCTAGTGGTTTGGGAACCGGGACTAGGCTTCCCTACGAGCAGTACTTC.

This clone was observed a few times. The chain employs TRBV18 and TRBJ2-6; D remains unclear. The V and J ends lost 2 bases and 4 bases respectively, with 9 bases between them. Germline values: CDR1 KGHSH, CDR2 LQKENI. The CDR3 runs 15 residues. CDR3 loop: CASSPTRGGANVLTF. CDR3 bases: TGTGCCAGCTCACCAACCCGTGGCGGGGCCAACGTCCTGACTTTC.

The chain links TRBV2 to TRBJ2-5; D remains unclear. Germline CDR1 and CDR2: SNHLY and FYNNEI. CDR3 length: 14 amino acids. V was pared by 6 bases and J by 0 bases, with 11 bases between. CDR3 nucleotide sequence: TGTGCCAGCAGGAGAGCTTCGTACCAAGAGACCCAGTACTTC. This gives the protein CASRRASYQETQYF.

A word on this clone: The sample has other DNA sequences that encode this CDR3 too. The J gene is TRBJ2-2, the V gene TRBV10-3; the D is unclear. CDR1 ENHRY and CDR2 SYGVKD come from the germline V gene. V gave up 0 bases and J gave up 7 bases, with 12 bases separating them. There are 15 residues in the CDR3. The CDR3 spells CAISESIRGNGELFF. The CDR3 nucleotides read TGTGCCATCAGTGAGTCGATACGCGGCAACGGGGAGCTGTTTTTT.

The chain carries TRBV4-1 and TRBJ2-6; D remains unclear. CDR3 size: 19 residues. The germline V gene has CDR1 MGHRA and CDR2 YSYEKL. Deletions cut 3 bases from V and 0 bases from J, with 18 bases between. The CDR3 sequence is CASSQHGASPSSGANVLTF. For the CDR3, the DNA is TGCGCCAGCAGCCAGCATGGAGCTAGTCCCAGCTCTGGGGCCAACGTCCTGACTTTC.

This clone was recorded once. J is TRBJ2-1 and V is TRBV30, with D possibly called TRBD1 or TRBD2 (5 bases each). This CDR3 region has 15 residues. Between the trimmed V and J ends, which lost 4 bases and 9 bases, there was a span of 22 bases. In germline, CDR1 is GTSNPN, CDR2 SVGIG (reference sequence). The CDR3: CAWKGPSTRSGEQFF. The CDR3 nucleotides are TGTGCCTGGAAGGGGCCTAGCACGAGGTCCGGTGAGCAGTTCTTC.

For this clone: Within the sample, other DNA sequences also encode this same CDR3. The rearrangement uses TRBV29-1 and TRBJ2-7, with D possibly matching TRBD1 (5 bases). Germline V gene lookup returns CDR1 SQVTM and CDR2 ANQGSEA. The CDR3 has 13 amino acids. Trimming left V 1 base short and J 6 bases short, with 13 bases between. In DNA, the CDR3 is TGCAGCGTTGAAGCCCAGCAGGGTGGCGAGCAGTACTTC. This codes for CSVEAQQGGEQYF.

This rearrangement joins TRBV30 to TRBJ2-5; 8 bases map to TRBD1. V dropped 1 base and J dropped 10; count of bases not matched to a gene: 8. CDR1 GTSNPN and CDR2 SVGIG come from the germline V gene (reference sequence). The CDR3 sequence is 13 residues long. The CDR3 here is CAWSDWDRPDQYF. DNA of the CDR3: TGTGCCTGGAGTGATTGGGACAGGCCCGACCAGTACTTC.

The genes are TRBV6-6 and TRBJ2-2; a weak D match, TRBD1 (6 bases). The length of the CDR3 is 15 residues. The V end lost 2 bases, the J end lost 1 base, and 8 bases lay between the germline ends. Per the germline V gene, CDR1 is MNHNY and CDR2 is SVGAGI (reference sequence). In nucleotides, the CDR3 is TGTGCCAGCAGTTACCGGACAGAGAACACCGGGGAGCTGTTTTTT. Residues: CASSYRTENTGELFF.

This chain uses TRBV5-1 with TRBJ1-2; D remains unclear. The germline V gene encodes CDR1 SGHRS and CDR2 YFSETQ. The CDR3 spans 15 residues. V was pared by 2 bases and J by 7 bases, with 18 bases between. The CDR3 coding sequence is TGCGCCAGCAGCTTTGGTTCCTCCTCCTCCGGTGGCTACACCTTC. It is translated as CASSFGSSSSGGYTF.